This entry features one T cell receptor (beta chain) sequence. This sample is part of a study of cytomegalovirus exposure and HLA in healthy donors. This CDR3 has 16 amino acids. With V trimmed by 0 bases and J by 4 bases, 8 bases remained unmatched. Germline V lookup: CDR1 SGHRS, CDR2 YFSETQ. The PCR had 60 Vbeta and 13 Jbeta primers. Clones were read by immunoSEQ multiplex PCR, and TCRdb kept only the in-frame ones, dropping some. The sample lists 160,000 or so clones, approximately 82% occurring once. Material for sequencing was PBMCs. The rearrangement joins TRBV5-1 to TRBJ2-3, with 7 bases lining up with TRBD1. The receptor was isolated from a male donor in good health and CMV-seronegative. The CDR3 sequence: CASSLVTTGLPDTQYF. CDR3 sequence (DNA): TGCGCCAGCAGCTTGGTCACGACAGGGCTACCAGATACGCAGTATTTT. Using reference TRBV5-1 and TRBJ2-3 for the parts outside the CDR3, the full variable domain is KAGVTQTPRYLIKTRGQQVTLSCSPISGHRSVSWYQQTPGQGLQFLFEYFSETQRNKGNFPGRFSGRQFSNSRSEMNVSTLELGDSALYLCASSLVTTGLPDTQYFGPGTRLTVL.